Following are 17 T cell receptor beta chains from one sample sequenced in a study of blood T cells in healthy people across ages. A second about 7 to 12 cycle PCR used barcoded and J-beta primers. TCRdb itself ran the 5' RACE reads through MiXCR, one entry per CDR3 protein. The sample consists of 710,000 or so distinct CDR3 sequences, over 20% of them appearing once. Material: blood. Receptors were obtained from a man between 65 and 85 years old in good health.

The V and J genes are TRBV6-5 and TRBJ2-1; D assignment may be TRBD1 or TRBD2 (6 bases each). CDR3 size: 15 residues. The V and J ends lost 4 bases and 0 bases respectively, with 10 bases between them. Germline V gene sequence: CDR1 MNHEY, CDR2 SVGAGI. The CDR3 loop reads CASSWRDNSYNEQFF. The CDR3 DNA is TGTGCCAGCAGTTGGCGGGACAACTCCTACAATGAGCAGTTCTTC.

As to this clonotype: Without the conserved terminal phenylalanine or tryptophan, this CDR3 likely stems from a read error. The V gene is TRBV7-6, the J gene TRBJ1-1, with D perhaps matching TRBD1 (5 bases). Trimming left V 1 base short and J 1 base short, with 13 bases between. The germline gives CDR1 SGHVS, CDR2 FNYEAQ. The CDR3 extends over 16 amino acids. The CDR3 loop is CASSLVGGVGNTEAFL. As DNA, the CDR3 is TGTGCCAGCAGCTTAGTTGGGGGGGTCGGGAACACTGAAGCTTTCCTT.

This clonotype was seen more than once but under ten times. The CDR3 DNA reads as TGCAGTGCCCTCCAAGACAGAAGGGCTGAAGCTTTCTTT. Amino acid sequence: CSALQDRRAEAFF. The V gene is TRBV20-1, the J gene TRBJ1-1, with a possible D match to TRBD1 (5 bases). V lost 6 bases, J lost 6 bases, and 17 bases lay in between. Germline V gene lookup returns CDR1 DFQATT and CDR2 SNEGSKA (reference sequence). This CDR3 has 13 residues.

The gene calls are TRBV7-2 and TRBJ2-7, with 10 bases identical to TRBD1. CDR3 length equals 16 residues. Trimming took 5 bases from V and 5 from J; bases not matched to a gene: 12. The germline V gene encodes CDR1 SGHTA and CDR2 FQGNSA. Here the CDR3 reads CASSRETGTGDHEQYF. The DNA for the CDR3 is TGTGCCAGCAGCCGAGAAACCGGGACAGGGGACCACGAGCAGTACTTC.

This clonotype was counted a few times. This CDR3 is CASSLPYNEQFF. CDR3 DNA: TGTGCCAGCAGCTTACCTTACAATGAGCAGTTCTTC. J is TRBJ2-1 and V is TRBV7-2; D ambiguous. V was clipped by 2 bases and J by 4 bases, with 3 bases between them. The CDR3 consists of 12 residues. CDR1 SGHTA and CDR2 FQGNSA come from the germline V gene.

The CDR3 DNA reads TGTGCCAGCAGTTTATCGGGATTTAAGCGGTTAAATGAAAAACTGTTTTTT. Translated, it gives CASSLSGFKRLNEKLFF. The rearrangement uses TRBV27 and TRBJ1-4; D gene unclear. This CDR3 region has 17 residues. Looked up from germline, CDR1 is MNHEY and CDR2 is SMNVEV (reference sequence). V lost 0 bases, J lost 5 bases, and 16 bases lay in between.

V gene TRBV19 combines with J gene TRBJ2-2; TRBD1 is a possible D gene (6 bases). V was shortened by 3 bases and J by 7 bases, with 15 bases between the two germline ends. This CDR3 is built from 15 residues. Per the germline V gene, CDR1 is LNHDA and CDR2 is SQIVND (reference sequence). CDR3 protein: CASSILDRSNGELFF. The DNA for the CDR3 is TGTGCCAGTAGTATCTTAGACAGGAGCAACGGGGAGCTGTTTTTT. Variable domain in full (rest from reference TRBV19 and TRBJ2-2): DGGITQSPKYLFRKEGQNVTLSCEQNLNHDAMYWYRQDPGQGLRLIYYSQIVNDFQKGDIAEGYSVSREKKESFPLTVTSAQKNPTAFYLCASSILDRSNGELFFGEGSRLTVL.

The rearrangement links TRBV18 to TRBJ2-3, with TRBD1 matching over 8 bases. The V gene end was trimmed by 4 bases and the J gene end by 0 bases; junction bases not matched to a gene: 6. This CDR3 is built from 16 residues. Germline V gives CDR1 KGHSH, CDR2 LQKENI. The CDR3 protein is CASSRQGTSSTDTQYF. CDR3 coding DNA: TGTGCCAGCTCACGACAGGGGACCTCTAGCACAGATACGCAGTATTTT.

The rearrangement joins TRBV7-3 to TRBJ2-4, with TRBD2 identical over 12 bases. Germline V gene sequence: CDR1 SGHTA, CDR2 FQGTGA. This CDR3 has 15 amino acids. The V segment lost 5 bases and the J segment 5 bases; nucleotides outside the gene matches: 4. CDR3 coding DNA: TGTGCCAGCAGCCCGACTAGCGGGAGCCAAAACATTCAGTACTTC. It encodes CASSPTSGSQNIQYF.

This clonotype was observed once. V gene TRBV5-1 combines with J gene TRBJ2-3; a possible D gene is TRBD1 (6 bases). This CDR3 spans 14 amino acids. Deletions cut 4 bases from V and 3 bases from J, with 12 bases between. Germline V gives CDR1 SGHRS, CDR2 YFSETQ. The DNA for the CDR3 is TGCGCCAGCAGCCCATGGACAGAAACAGATACGCAGTATTTT. Amino acids: CASSPWTETDTQYF. The full variable domain, its missing parts supplied by reference TRBV5-1 and TRBJ2-3, is KAGVTQTPRYLIKTRGQQVTLSCSPISGHRSVSWYQQTPGQGLQFLFEYFSETQRNKGNFPGRFSGRQFSNSRSEMNVSTLELGDSALYLCASSPWTETDTQYFGPGTRLTVL.

This clonotype was observed at least ten times. The chain recombines TRBV28 with TRBJ2-1; TRBD1 matches at 7 bases. Trimming took 5 bases from V and 0 from J; bases not matched to a gene: 7. This CDR3 contains 16 residues. Germline-derived CDR1 and CDR2 are MDHEN and SYDVKM. The DNA for the CDR3 is TGTGCCAGCAGTGCCGGGACAGTAAGCTCCTACAATGAGCAGTTCTTC. This gives the protein CASSAGTVSSYNEQFF.

The DNA of the CDR3 is TGCGCCAGCAGCCCTACCGGGGGCACCTACGAGCAGTACTTC. Protein: CASSPTGGTYEQYF. The genes are TRBV5-1 and TRBJ2-7; the D call may be TRBD1 or TRBD2 (6 bases each). Trimming left V 4 bases short and J 2 bases short, with 13 bases between. The length of the CDR3 is 14 residues. Germline CDR1 reads SGHRS; CDR2 reads YFSETQ.

This clonotype has ten or more counts. V is TRBV7-9 and J is TRBJ1-1; no firm D call. This CDR3 has 14 residues. Per germline, CDR1 SEHNR and CDR2 FQNEAQ (reference sequence). The ends were cut back, 1 base at V and 5 bases at J, with 11 bases in the middle. Here the CDR3 reads CASSLVAAVTEAFF. For the CDR3, the DNA is TGTGCCAGCAGCTTAGTCGCGGCAGTTACTGAAGCTTTCTTT.

This clonotype was observed at least ten times. The chain employs TRBV7-8 and TRBJ2-5, with 8 bases fitting TRBD2. The J call may not be correct, given that the DNA end is closer to TRBJ2-1. The CDR3 totals 15 residues. Germline V gives CDR1 SGHVS, CDR2 FQNEAQ. The CDR3 nucleotides are TGTGCCAGCAGCGGAGGACTAGCCCAGGTGTCTGAGCAGTTCTTC. Translation gives CASSGGLAQVSEQFF.

The rearrangement joins TRBV5-1 to TRBJ1-4, with TRBD1 as a possible D gene (5 bases). V gave up 3 bases and J gave up 8 bases, with 17 bases separating them. The CDR3 length is 15 residues. Germline assignment: CDR1 SGHRS and CDR2 YFSETQ. The CDR3 nucleotides are TGCGCCAGCAGCTCCGAAGGCGGGGGTTGGGAAAAACTGTTTTTT. It translates to CASSSEGGGWEKLFF.

The chain combines TRBV7-2 with TRBJ2-3, with D maybe TRBD2 (5 bases). The V end lost 5 bases, the J end lost 0 bases, and 18 bases lay between the germline ends. This CDR3 is 17 amino acids long. Looked up from germline, CDR1 is SGHTA and CDR2 is FQGNSA. The CDR3 DNA sequence: TGTGCCAGCAGCCCTAGTGGCCGGGAATTCAGCACAGATACGCAGTATTTT. This sequence encodes CASSPSGREFSTDTQYF.

The chain couples TRBV14 to TRBJ1-1, with TRBD1 matching 10 bases. CDR1 is SGHDN and CDR2 is FVKESK in the germline V gene. Losses at the gene ends were 4 bases for V and 1 base for J; bases not matched to a gene: 6. The CDR3 runs to 16 residues. CDR3 loop: CASSLDRGLRNTEAFF. The CDR3 DNA is TGTGCCAGCAGCCTTGACAGGGGGCTACGGAACACTGAAGCTTTCTTT.